The 7 T cell receptor beta chains listed next were all sequenced from one sample in a study of T-cell reconstitution after alpha-beta-depleted transplantation in children. Preparation of the TCRbeta library involved a method that used unique molecular identifiers. Using its own MiXCR run on the PCR reads, TCRdb lists one record per CDR3 protein. The table includes 90,000 to 130,000 distinct CDR3 sequences, around a tenth detected once. The starting material was PBMCs from the stem cell graft donor, obtained from the stem cell graft. The source of these receptors is a human donor who donated a stem cell graft to a child with acute lymphoblastic leukemia.

This clonotype was seen at least ten times. The J gene is TRBJ2-2, the V gene TRBV29-1; 9 bases are a match to TRBD1. The CDR3 runs 17 residues. V was clipped by 4 bases and J by 6 bases; unmatched bases: 15. The germline CDR1 and CDR2 sequences are SQVTM and ANQGSEA. CDR3 in amino acids: CSVGTPRQGVGPGELFF. CDR3 bases: TGCAGCGTTGGAACTCCGCGACAGGGGGTAGGGCCCGGGGAGCTGTTTTTT.

This clonotype was counted many times. The CDR3, as DNA: TGTGCCAGCAGCTTAGGGACAGGCGTAAGGGGCGGCTACACCTTC. It encodes CASSLGTGVRGGYTF. V and J are TRBV7-8 and TRBJ1-2; 7 bases match TRBD1. This CDR3 spans 15 amino acids. From germline, CDR1 is SGHVS and CDR2 FQNEAQ. J lost 8 bases, V lost 1 base, and 10 bases had no gene match.

With regard to this clonotype: This may come from a read error, since a much larger clone is one base off. CDR3 coding DNA: TGCAGTGATGGTACACAGGGGAGTCAGCCCCAGCATTTT. Translating gives CSDGTQGSQPQHF. The chain joins TRBV20-1 to TRBJ1-5, with TRBD1 identical over 7 bases. The CDR3 is 13 residues long. Trimming removed 7 bases from V and 6 bases from J; junction bases left unmatched: 9. Germline CDR1 is DFQATT and CDR2 is SNEGSKA (reference sequence).

This clonotype has a handful of counts. This chain links TRBV27 with TRBJ2-5, with D tentatively TRBD1 or TRBD2 (5 bases each). The V and J ends lost 8 bases and 1 base respectively, with 8 bases between them. The germline V gene has CDR1 MNHEY and CDR2 SMNVEV (reference sequence). The CDR3 loop spans 12 amino acids. CDR3 in amino acids: CASRDLQETQYF. The CDR3 bases are TGTGCCAGCCGGGACCTCCAAGAGACCCAGTACTTC.

This clonotype occurred many times. The chain joins TRBV7-9 to TRBJ1-5, with a tentative D call TRBD1 (5 bases). The CDR3 covers 15 residues. Germline loops: CDR1 SEHNR, CDR2 FQNEAQ (reference sequence). V gave up 1 base and J gave up 6 bases, with 13 bases separating them. The CDR3 DNA reads TGTGCCAGCAGCTTAGACGGGGGGAAAGGTCAGCCCCAGCATTTT. It encodes CASSLDGGKGQPQHF.

This clonotype was seen ten or more times. The genes are TRBV5-1 and TRBJ1-5, with D unresolved. Germline V gives CDR1 SGHRS, CDR2 YFSETQ. V was shortened by 2 bases and J by 5 bases, with 11 bases between the two germline ends. This CDR3 region has 14 residues. Here the CDR3 DNA reads TGCGCCAGCAGCTTAAGAGGCGGGGATCAGCCCCAGCATTTT. This translates into CASSLRGGDQPQHF.

This clonotype was seen at least ten times. The V gene is TRBV12-3 or TRBV12-4, the J gene TRBJ1-1; D is ambiguous. This CDR3 is 15 amino acids long. V was pared by 4 bases and J by 0 bases, with 12 bases between. This CDR3 reads CASSWVQYMNTEAFF. In DNA, the CDR3 is TGTGCCAGCAGTTGGGTCCAGTACATGAACACTGAAGCTTTCTTT.